There are a few counts of the clone carrying this TCR beta chain. Its target is not known. The data derive from a study of cytomegalovirus exposure and HLA in healthy donors. Study overall: In an earlier analysis, 90 million to 120 million unique TCR beta sequences were found from some 170 million T cells. Overall study findings and caveats: Altogether, around 160 TCR beta chains were recorded as cytomegalovirus-associated. Trimming of TCR beta V- and J-genes showed a link, identified in a later analysis, to a missense DCLRE1C variant.

The CDR3 runs 16 residues. Looked up from germline, CDR1 is SGHVS and CDR2 is FQNEAQ. V lost 3 bases to trimming and J lost 4 bases; unmatched junction nucleotides: 8. Researchers ran the PCR with 60 Vbeta and 13 Jbeta primers. The table came from immunoSEQ multiplex PCR; TCRdb's copy has only in-frame clones and leaves some out. The sample comprises some 120,000 clones, about 73% of which are singletons, and over 3.5% rests with the top ten. This sequence was found in a woman aged 45-65 years in good health and CMV-seropositive. The genes are TRBV7-8 and TRBJ2-1; 8 nucleotides line up with TRBD2. The sequenced sample was PBMCs. The CDR3 nucleotides are TGTGCCAGCAGCTTTCGCGGCGGGGGGCTATACAATGAGCAGTTCTTC. This codes for CASSFRGGGLYNEQFF.